Below, 19 T cell receptor beta chains from the same sample are listed, as sequenced in a study of tumor-infiltrating lymphocytes in primary liver carcinoma. The source material, about 20-30 mg of unsorted bulk tissue, was used to co-extract RNA and DNA. The template, around 520 ng total RNA, yielded TCR beta cDNA made with a constant-region primer. Amplification in three nested multiplex PCR rounds with slightly modified ARM-PCR gave rise to TCR beta libraries. In the first two PCR rounds, TRBV1-TRBV30 forward primers were paired with a C-beta reverse primer, and each round lasted approximately 9 cycles. TCRdb reprocessed the multiplex PCR reads via MiXCR and lists one record per CDR3 protein. The table shows around 78,000 distinct CDR3 sequences, with around 75% occurring only once. The sample consisted of liver tumor tissue from sampling region 4. Regarding subset: tumor region T4, right-lateral pole. These receptor sequences come from an older woman with primary liver carcinoma and hepatitis B virus infection.

This clonotype was observed once. This may arise from a read error, as a much more abundant clone is one base away. The chain combines TRBV30 with TRBJ1-3; D gene unclear. The CDR3 loop spans 11 amino acids. CDR1 and CDR2 (germline): GTSNPN, SVGIG (reference sequence). CDR3 amino acids: CGWIVGNTIYF. The CDR3 nucleotides read TGTGGCTGGATTGTAGGAAACACCATATATTTT.

In the case of this clonotype: The conserved phenylalanine or tryptophan is not found at the CDR3 terminus, so this likely reflects a read error. V gene TRBV11-3 combines with J gene TRBJ2-7; 7 bases match TRBD2. This CDR3 contains 14 residues. CDR1 and CDR2 from the germline V gene are SGHNT and YENEEA. DNA for the CDR3: TGTGCTAGGAGCTTAAGCGGGCGGGAGCACGAGCAGTACTTA. Its translation is CARSLSGREHEQYL.

Note on this clonotype: Germline and junction disagree at one end, which may indicate a read error. V usage is TRBV11-2 and J usage is TRBJ2-2, with TRBD1 matching 7 bases. Per the germline V gene, CDR1 is SGHAT and CDR2 is FQNNGV. CDR3 length: 18 residues. CDR3 sequence: CASSRGGSYIASTGELFF. DNA for the CDR3: TGCGCCAGCAGCCGAGGGGGCTCTTATATCGCGAGCACCGGGGAGCTGTTTTTT.

The chain uses TRBV28 and TRBJ1-6; D not certain. The V and J ends lost 4 bases and 7 bases respectively, with 14 bases between them. CDR3 length: 15 residues. The germline CDR1 and CDR2 sequences are MDHEN and SYDVKM. This CDR3 is CASSSPPGGNSPLHF. CDR3 nucleotides: TGTGCCAGCAGTTCACCCCCGGGAGGAAATTCACCCCTCCACTTT.

This clonotype has ten or more counts. V usage is TRBV12-3 or TRBV12-4 and J usage is TRBJ1-4, with D maybe TRBD1 (6 bases). The germline V and J ends were trimmed by 1 base and 7 bases, with 10 bases remaining between them. The CDR3 spans 14 residues. The CDR3 DNA sequence: TGTGCCAGCAGTTTAGGGGGGGCGGGTGAAAAACTGTTTTTT. Protein: CASSLGGAGEKLFF.

Comment on this clonotype: Its ends do not fully match the called genes, so a read error is possible. CDR3 in amino acids: CDSSVRSSGANVLTF. The CDR3 coding sequence is TGTGACAGCAGTGTACGGAGCTCTGGGGCCAACGTCCTGACTTTC. The chain is built from TRBV2 and TRBJ2-6; D unresolved. This CDR3 is 15 amino acids long. The germline V gene encodes CDR1 SNHLY and CDR2 FYNNEI.

The CDR3 loop is CASSIIGPGLAGGEYNEQFF. The CDR3 nucleotides are TGTGCCAGTAGTATTATCGGGCCGGGACTAGCGGGAGGGGAGTACAATGAGCAGTTCTTC. The V and J genes are TRBV19 and TRBJ2-1; 16 bases match TRBD2. Germline V gives CDR1 LNHDA, CDR2 SQIVND (reference sequence). This CDR3 has 20 residues. Unmatched junction bases numbered 12, after V lost 3 bases and J lost 4 bases. Full variable domain (outside the CDR3, taken from reference TRBV19 and TRBJ2-1): DGGITQSPKYLFRKEGQNVTLSCEQNLNHDAMYWYRQDPGQGLRLIYYSQIVNDFQKGDIAEGYSVSREKKESFPLTVTSAQKNPTAFYLCASSIIGPGLAGGEYNEQFFGPGTRLTVL.

This clonotype was detected ten times or more. V and J are TRBV30 and TRBJ2-3, with 9 bases lining up with TRBD2. Germline CDR1 is GTSNPN and CDR2 is SVGIG (reference sequence). The ends lost 2 bases at V and 1 base at J; junction bases unmatched: 4. The CDR3 has 15 amino acids. CDR3 sequence reads: CAWSLLAGRTDTQYF. CDR3 bases: TGTGCCTGGAGTTTACTAGCGGGCCGCACAGATACGCAGTATTTT.

This clonotype was seen many times. V and J are TRBV7-9 and TRBJ1-5, with D tentatively TRBD1 (5 bases). The V gene lost 4 bases and the J gene lost 5 bases, with 9 bases spanning the gap. Germline V lookup: CDR1 SEHNR, CDR2 FQNEAQ (reference sequence). The CDR3 contains 13 residues. CDR3 nucleotides: TGTGCCAGCAGCTGGGGACGTGATCAGCCCCAGCATTTT. This gives the protein CASSWGRDQPQHF.

This clonotype was seen just once. Without the conserved terminal phenylalanine or tryptophan, this CDR3 likely stems from a read error. This chain uses TRBV7-9 with TRBJ2-1, with 10 bases that match TRBD2. Germline-derived CDR1 and CDR2 are SEHNR and FQNEAQ (reference sequence). The CDR3 has 14 residues. The trim removed 9 bases at V and 5 bases at J, leaving 7 bases unmatched. The DNA for the CDR3 is TGTGCCAGTAACGAAGCGGGAGGGAACAATGAGCAGTTCCTC. It translates to CASNEAGGNNEQFL.

To note about this clonotype: This CDR3 is missing its conserved last phenylalanine or tryptophan, likely due to a read error. The chain couples TRBV11-2 to TRBJ1-3; 7 bases line up with TRBD1. Looked up from germline, CDR1 is SGHAT and CDR2 is FQNNGV. This CDR3 is built from 16 residues. V dropped 6 bases and J dropped 0; count of bases not matched to a gene: 8. This chain's CDR3 is CASSNDRATSGNTIYL. The CDR3 nucleotides read TGTGCCAGCAGTAACGACAGGGCAACCTCTGGAAACACCATATATCTT.

Notes on this clonotype: Because the CDR3 is missing its conserved closing phenylalanine or tryptophan, this is likely a read error. The rearrangement joins TRBV4-1 to TRBJ2-3; 8 positions match TRBD1. Germline lookup yields CDR1 MGHRA and CDR2 YSYEKL. The length of the CDR3 is 15 residues. This CDR3 is CANSQTGAGTDTQYL. The CDR3 bases are TGCGCCAACAGCCAGACAGGGGCCGGCACAGATACGCAGTATCTT.

As regards this clonotype: Sequence at one end of the junction differs from germline and may be a read error. The chain recombines TRBV5-1 with TRBJ2-3; no definite D call. The CDR3 contains 17 residues. Germline V lookup: CDR1 SGHRS, CDR2 YFSETQ. Here the CDR3 reads CACSLVPDATSTDTQYF. CDR3 nucleotide sequence: TGCGCCTGCAGCTTGGTCCCGGACGCCACTAGCACAGATACGCAGTATTTT.

In the case of this clonotype: One end of the junction fails to match germline, which may point to a read error. The gene calls are TRBV12-3 or TRBV12-4 and TRBJ2-1; D is possibly TRBD2 (5 bases). The CDR3 length is 13 residues. The CDR3 is CTSSLASGREQFF. CDR3 DNA: TGTACCAGCAGTTTAGCGAGTGGCAGGGAGCAGTTCTTC.

The chain uses TRBV29-1 and TRBJ2-2, with D uncertain. Per the germline V gene, CDR1 is SQVTM and CDR2 is ANQGSEA. CDR3 length: 12 residues. Trimming took off 8 bases at V and 3 bases at J, with 10 bases between the two ends. The CDR3 DNA is TGCAGCACGCCAGAACACACCGGGGAGCTGTTTTTT. This translates into CSTPEHTGELFF.

On this clonotype itself: The junction and the germline gene differ at one end; a read error may be behind it. The chain combines TRBV11-2 with TRBJ2-1; D unclear. The CDR3 length is 15 residues. The germline V gene encodes CDR1 SGHAT and CDR2 FQNNGV. In DNA form, the CDR3 reads TGTACCAGCAGCTGGGCTAACGGGTTTAGCAATGAGCAGTTCTTC. This gives the protein CTSSWANGFSNEQFF.

For this clonotype: Since a much larger clone is just one base distant, this may be a read error. This chain uses TRBV28 with TRBJ2-3; TRBD2 aligns across 10 bases. This CDR3 contains 17 residues. Trimming took 5 bases from V and 5 from J; bases not matched to a gene: 13. Germline-derived CDR1 and CDR2 are MDHEN and SYDVKM. The CDR3 coding sequence is TGTGCCAGCAGTGCCCCGGAGGGGAGCGGGAGGGGAGATACGCAGTATTTT. Translating gives CASSAPEGSGRGDTQYF.

With respect to this clonotype: A junction end diverges from the germline sequence, so it may reflect a read error. The rearrangement joins TRBV6-1 to TRBJ2-2; possible D gene TRBD1, 7 bases. The CDR3 is 13 amino acids. Germline assignment: CDR1 MNHNS and CDR2 SASEGT. This CDR3 is CTSSTRGAGELIF. The CDR3 DNA reads as TGTACCAGCAGTACCAGGGGGGCCGGGGAGCTGATTTTT.

V and J are TRBV6-5 and TRBJ2-1; TRBD1 agrees at 8 bases. V lost 4 bases and J lost 11; bases outside the gene matches: 13. The length of the CDR3 is 15 residues. From germline, CDR1 is MNHEY and CDR2 SVGAGI. CDR3 nucleotide sequence: TGTGCCAGCAGTTCCTCCGGGACAGGTTACGATAAGCAGTTCTTC. Translated, it gives CASSSSGTGYDKQFF.